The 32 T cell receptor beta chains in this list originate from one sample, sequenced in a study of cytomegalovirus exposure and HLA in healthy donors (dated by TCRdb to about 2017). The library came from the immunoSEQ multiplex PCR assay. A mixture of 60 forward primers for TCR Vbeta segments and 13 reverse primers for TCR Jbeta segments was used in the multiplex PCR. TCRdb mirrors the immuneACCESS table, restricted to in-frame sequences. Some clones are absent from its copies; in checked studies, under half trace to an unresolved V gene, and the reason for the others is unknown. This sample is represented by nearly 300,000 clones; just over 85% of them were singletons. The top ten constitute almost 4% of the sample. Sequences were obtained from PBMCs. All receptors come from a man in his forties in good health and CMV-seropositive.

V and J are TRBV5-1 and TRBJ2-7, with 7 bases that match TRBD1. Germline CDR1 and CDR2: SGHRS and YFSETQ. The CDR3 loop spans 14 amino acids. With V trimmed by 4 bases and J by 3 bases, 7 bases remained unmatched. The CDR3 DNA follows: TGCGCCAGCAGCCCGGACAGGCACTACTACGAGCAGTACTTC. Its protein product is CASSPDRHYYEQYF.

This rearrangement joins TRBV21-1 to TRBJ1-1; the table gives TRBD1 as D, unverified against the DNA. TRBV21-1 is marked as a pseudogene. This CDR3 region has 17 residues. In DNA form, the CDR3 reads TGTGCCAGCAGCAAAGCTAGGGGCCGAGGTCGGAACACTGAAGCTTTCTTT. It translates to CASSKARGRGRNTEAFF.

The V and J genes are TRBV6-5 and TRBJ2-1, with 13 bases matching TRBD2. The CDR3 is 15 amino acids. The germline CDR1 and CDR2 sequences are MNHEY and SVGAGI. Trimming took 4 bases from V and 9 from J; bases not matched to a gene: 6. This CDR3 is CASSSRTSGSPEQFF. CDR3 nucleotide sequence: TGTGCCAGCAGTTCCCGGACTAGCGGGAGTCCTGAGCAGTTCTTC.

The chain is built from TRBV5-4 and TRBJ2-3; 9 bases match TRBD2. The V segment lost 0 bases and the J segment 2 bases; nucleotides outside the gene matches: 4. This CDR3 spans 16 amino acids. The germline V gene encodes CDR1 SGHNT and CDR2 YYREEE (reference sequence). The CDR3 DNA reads TGTGCCAGCAGCTTGGTAGCGGGAGTAACCACAGATACGCAGTATTTT. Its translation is CASSLVAGVTTDTQYF. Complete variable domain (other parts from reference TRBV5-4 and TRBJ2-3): ETGVTQSPTHLIKTRGQQVTLRCSSQSGHNTVSWYQQALGQGPQFIFQYYREEENGRGNFPPRFSGLQFPNYSSELNVNALELDDSALYLCASSLVAGVTTDTQYFGPGTRLTVL.

CDR3: CASSVVGTGAGNTIYF. The CDR3 DNA reads as TGTGCCAGCAGCGTAGTTGGGACAGGGGCTGGAAACACCATATATTTT. V and J are TRBV9 and TRBJ1-3, with TRBD1 matching over 10 bases. Per the germline V gene, CDR1 is SGDLS and CDR2 is YYNGEE. The CDR3 contains 16 residues. V shed 0 bases and J 2 bases; nucleotides not matched to a gene: 2.

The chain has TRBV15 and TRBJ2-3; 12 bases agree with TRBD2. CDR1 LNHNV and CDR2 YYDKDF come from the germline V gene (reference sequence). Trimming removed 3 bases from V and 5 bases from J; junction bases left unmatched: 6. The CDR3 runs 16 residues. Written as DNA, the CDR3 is TGTGCCACCAGCAGTGCGGCTAGCGGGAGGGGAGATACGCAGTATTTT. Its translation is CATSSAASGRGDTQYF. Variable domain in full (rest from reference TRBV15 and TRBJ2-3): DAMVIQNPRYQVTQFGKPVTLSCSQTLNHNVMYWYQQKSSQAPKLLFHYYDKDFNNEADTPDNFQSRRPNTSFCFLDIRSPGLGDTAMYLCATSSAASGRGDTQYFGPGTRLTVL.

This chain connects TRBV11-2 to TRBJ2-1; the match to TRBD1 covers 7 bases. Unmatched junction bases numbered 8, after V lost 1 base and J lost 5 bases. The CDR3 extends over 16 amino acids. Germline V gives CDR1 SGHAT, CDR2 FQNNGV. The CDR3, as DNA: TGTGCCAGCAGCTTAGGTTCGCAGGGGGATGACAATGAGCAGTTCTTC. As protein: CASSLGSQGDDNEQFF.

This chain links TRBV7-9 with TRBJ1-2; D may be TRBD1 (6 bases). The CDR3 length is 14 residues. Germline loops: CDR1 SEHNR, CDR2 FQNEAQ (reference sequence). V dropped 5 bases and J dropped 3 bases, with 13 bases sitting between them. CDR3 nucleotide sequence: TGTGCCAGCAGCACCCGGACAGTTTACTATGGCTACACCTTC. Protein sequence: CASSTRTVYYGYTF.

The CDR3 DNA is TGTGCCAGCAGTTTATCCGGGACTCCTACCTACAATGAGCAGTTCTTC. Protein product: CASSLSGTPTYNEQFF. The V and J genes are TRBV27 and TRBJ2-1; possible D gene TRBD2, 6 bases. Germline V CDR1 and CDR2: MNHEY, SMNVEV (reference sequence). The CDR3 length is 16 residues. V shed 0 bases and J shed 2 bases, with 11 bases lying between them.

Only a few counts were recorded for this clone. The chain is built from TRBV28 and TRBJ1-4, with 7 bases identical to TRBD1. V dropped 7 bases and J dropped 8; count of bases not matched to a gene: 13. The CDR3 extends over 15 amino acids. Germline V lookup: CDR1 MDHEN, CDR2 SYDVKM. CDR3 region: CASTNPEGAGEKLFF. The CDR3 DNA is TGTGCCAGCACCAATCCTGAGGGGGCGGGAGAAAAACTGTTTTTT. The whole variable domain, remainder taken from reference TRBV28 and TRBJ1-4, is DVKVTQSSRYLVKRTGEKVFLECVQDMDHENMFWYRQDPGLGLRLIYFSYDVKMKEKGDIPEGYSVSREKKERFSLILESASTNQTSMYLCASTNPEGAGEKLFFGSGTQLSVL.

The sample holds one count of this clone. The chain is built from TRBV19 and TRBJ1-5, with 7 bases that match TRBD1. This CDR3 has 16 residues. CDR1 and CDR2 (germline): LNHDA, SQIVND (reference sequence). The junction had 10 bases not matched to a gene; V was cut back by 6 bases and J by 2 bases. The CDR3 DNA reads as TGTGCCAGTAGGGGAACAGGGGATGGCGGCAATCAGCCCCAGCATTTT. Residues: CASRGTGDGGNQPQHF. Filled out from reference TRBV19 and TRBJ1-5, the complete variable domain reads DGGITQSPKYLFRKEGQNVTLSCEQNLNHDAMYWYRQDPGQGLRLIYYSQIVNDFQKGDIAEGYSVSREKKESFPLTVTSAQKNPTAFYLCASRGTGDGGNQPQHFGDGTRLSIL.

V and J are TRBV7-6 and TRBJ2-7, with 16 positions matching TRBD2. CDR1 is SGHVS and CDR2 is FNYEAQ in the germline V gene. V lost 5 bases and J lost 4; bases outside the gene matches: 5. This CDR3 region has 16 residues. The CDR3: CASSPGLAGGPYEQYF. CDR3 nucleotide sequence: TGTGCCAGCAGCCCGGGACTAGCGGGAGGGCCGTACGAGCAGTACTTC.

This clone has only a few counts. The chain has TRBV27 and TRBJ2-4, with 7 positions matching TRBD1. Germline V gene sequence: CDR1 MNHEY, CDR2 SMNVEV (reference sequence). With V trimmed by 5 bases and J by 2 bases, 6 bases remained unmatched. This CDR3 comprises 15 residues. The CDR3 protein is CASSNTGVPKNIQYF. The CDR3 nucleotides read TGTGCCAGCAGTAATACAGGGGTGCCCAAAAACATTCAGTACTTC.

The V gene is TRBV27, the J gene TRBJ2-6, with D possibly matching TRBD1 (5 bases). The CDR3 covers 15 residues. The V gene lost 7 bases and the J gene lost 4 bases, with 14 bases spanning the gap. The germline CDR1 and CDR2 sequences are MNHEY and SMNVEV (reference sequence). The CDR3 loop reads CASMTPGSGANVLTF. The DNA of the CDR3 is TGTGCCAGCATGACCCCAGGGTCCGGGGCCAACGTCCTGACTTTC.

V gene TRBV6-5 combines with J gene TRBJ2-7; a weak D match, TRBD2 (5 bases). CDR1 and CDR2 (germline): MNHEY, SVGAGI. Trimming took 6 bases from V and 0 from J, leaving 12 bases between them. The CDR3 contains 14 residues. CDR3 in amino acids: CASRRLGISYEQYF. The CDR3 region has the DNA TGTGCCAGCAGACGACTCGGGATCTCCTACGAGCAGTACTTC.

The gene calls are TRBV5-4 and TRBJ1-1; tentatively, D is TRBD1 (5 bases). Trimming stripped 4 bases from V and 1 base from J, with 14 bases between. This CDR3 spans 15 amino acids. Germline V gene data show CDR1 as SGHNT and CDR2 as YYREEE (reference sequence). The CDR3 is CASSAVAGGNTEAFF. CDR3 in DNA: TGTGCCAGCAGCGCAGTCGCGGGGGGGAACACTGAAGCTTTCTTT.

In nucleotides, the CDR3 is TGTGCCAGCAAGGGCGGAGGCAGTCAAGAGACCCAGTACTTC. Translating gives CASKGGGSQETQYF. The chain has TRBV28 and TRBJ2-5, with D tentatively TRBD2 (5 bases). From germline, CDR1 is MDHEN and CDR2 SYDVKM. The CDR3 consists of 14 residues. The V end lost 7 bases, the J end lost 2 bases, and 14 bases lay between the germline ends.

The CDR3 is CASSPRVGARTDTQYF. CDR3 DNA sequence: TGTGCCAGCAGCCCCCGGGTAGGCGCCCGAACAGATACGCAGTATTTT. The chain combines TRBV7-6 with TRBJ2-3; D unresolved. This CDR3 is built from 16 residues. The V end was cut by 5 bases, the J end by 3 bases, with 18 bases between. The germline CDR1 and CDR2 sequences are SGHVS and FNYEAQ.

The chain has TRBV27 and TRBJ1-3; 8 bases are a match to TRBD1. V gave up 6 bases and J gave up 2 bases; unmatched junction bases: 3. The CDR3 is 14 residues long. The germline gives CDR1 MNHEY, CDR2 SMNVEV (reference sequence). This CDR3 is CASSEQGAGNTIYF. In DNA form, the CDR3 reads TGTGCCAGCAGCGAACAGGGGGCTGGAAACACCATATATTTT.

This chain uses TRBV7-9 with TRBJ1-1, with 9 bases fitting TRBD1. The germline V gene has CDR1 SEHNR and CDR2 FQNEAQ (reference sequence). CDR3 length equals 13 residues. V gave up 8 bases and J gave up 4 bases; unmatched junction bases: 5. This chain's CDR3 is CASWTGDLTEAFF. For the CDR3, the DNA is TGTGCCAGCTGGACAGGGGATCTCACTGAAGCTTTCTTT.

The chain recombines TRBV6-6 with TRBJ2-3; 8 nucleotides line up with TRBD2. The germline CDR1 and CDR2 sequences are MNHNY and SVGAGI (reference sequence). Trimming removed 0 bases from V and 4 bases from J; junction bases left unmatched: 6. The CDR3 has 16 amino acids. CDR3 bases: TGTGCCAGCAGTTACTCGGCGCGGGAGGTCTCAGATACGCAGTATTTT. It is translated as CASSYSAREVSDTQYF.

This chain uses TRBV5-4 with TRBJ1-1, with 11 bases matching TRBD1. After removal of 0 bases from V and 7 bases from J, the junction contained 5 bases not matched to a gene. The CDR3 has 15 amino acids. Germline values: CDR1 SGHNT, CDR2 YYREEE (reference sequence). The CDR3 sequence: CASSLAGQGVYEAFF. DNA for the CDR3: TGTGCCAGCAGCTTGGCGGGACAGGGGGTGTATGAAGCTTTCTTT.

CDR3 protein: CASSLGHGSSYEQYF. In DNA, the CDR3 is TGTGCCAGCAGCTTAGGGCACGGGAGCTCCTACGAGCAGTACTTC. The chain is built from TRBV13 and TRBJ2-7; D possibly corresponds to TRBD2 (6 bases). This CDR3 contains 15 residues. Trimming took off 0 bases at V and 0 bases at J, with 9 bases between the two ends. In germline, CDR1 is PRHDT, CDR2 FYEKMQ (reference sequence).

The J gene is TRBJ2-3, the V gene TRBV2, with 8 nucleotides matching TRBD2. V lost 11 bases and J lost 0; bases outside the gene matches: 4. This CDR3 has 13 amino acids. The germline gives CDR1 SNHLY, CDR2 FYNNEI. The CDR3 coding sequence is TGTGCCGTCACTAGCGGTAGCACAGATACGCAGTATTTT. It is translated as CAVTSGSTDTQYF.

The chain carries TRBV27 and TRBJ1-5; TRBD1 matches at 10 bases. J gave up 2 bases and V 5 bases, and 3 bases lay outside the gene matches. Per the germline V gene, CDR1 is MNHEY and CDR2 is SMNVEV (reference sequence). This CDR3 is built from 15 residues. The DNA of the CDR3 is TGTGCCAGCAGTCTCGGGACAGGGGGCAATCAGCCCCAGCATTTT. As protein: CASSLGTGGNQPQHF.

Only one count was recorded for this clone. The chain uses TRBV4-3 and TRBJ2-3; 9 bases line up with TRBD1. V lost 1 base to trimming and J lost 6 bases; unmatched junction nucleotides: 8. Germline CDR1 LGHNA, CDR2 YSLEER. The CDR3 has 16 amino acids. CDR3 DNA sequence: TGCGCCAGCAGCCAAGTGGGGACAGGGAGATCGGATACGCAGTATTTT. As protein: CASSQVGTGRSDTQYF.

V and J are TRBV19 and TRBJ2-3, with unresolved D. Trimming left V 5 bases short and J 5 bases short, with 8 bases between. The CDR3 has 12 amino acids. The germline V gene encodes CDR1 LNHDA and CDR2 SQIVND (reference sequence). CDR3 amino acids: CASSLKQDTQYF. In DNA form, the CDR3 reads TGTGCCAGTAGTCTAAAGCAAGATACGCAGTATTTT.

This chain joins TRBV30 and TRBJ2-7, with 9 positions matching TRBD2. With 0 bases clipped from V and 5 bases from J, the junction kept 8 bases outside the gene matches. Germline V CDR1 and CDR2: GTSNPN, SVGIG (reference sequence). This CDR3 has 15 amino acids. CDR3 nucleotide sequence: TGTGCCTGGAGTGTGGGAGCGGGAGGAGTGGACGAGCAGTACTTC. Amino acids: CAWSVGAGGVDEQYF. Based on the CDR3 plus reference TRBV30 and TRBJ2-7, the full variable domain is SQTIHQWPATLVQPVGSPLSLECTVEGTSNPNLYWYRQAAGRGLQLLFYSVGIGQISSEVPQNLSASRPQDRQFILSSKKLLLSDSGFYLCAWSVGAGGVDEQYFGPGTRLTVT.

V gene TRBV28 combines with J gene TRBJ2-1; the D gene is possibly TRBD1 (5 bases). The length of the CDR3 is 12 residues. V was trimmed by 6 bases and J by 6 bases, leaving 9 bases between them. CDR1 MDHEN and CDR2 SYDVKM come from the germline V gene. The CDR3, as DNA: TGTGCCAGCAGCAACAGGATCAATGAGCAGTTCTTC. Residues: CASSNRINEQFF.

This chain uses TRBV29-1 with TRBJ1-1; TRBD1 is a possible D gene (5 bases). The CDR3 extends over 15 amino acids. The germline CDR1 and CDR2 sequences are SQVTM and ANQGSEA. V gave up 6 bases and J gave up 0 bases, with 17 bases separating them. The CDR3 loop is CSVDPPMDMNTEAFF. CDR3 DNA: TGCAGCGTGGATCCCCCGATGGACATGAACACTGAAGCTTTCTTT.

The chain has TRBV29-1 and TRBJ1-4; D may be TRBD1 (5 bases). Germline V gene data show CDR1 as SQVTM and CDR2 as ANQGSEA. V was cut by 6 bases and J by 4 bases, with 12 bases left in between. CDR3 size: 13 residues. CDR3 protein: CSVTGGLNEKLFF. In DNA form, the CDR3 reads TGCAGCGTGACGGGGGGACTTAATGAAAAACTGTTTTTT.

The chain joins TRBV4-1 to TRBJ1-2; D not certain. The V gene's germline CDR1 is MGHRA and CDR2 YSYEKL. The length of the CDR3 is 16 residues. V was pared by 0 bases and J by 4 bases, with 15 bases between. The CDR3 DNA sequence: TGCGCCAGCAGCCAAGATGTCTCCAGATCCTTCTATGGCTACACCTTC. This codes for CASSQDVSRSFYGYTF.